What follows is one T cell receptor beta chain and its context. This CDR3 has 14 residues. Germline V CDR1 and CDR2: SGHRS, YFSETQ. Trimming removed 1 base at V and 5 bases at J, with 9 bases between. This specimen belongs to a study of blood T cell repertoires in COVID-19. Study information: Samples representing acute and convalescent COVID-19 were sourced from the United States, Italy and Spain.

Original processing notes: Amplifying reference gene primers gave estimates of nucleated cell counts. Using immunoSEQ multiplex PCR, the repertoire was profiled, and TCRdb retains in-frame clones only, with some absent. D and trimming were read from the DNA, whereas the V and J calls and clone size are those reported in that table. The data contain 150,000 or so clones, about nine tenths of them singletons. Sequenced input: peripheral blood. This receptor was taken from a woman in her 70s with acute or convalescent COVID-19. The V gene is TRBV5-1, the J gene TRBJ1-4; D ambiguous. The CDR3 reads CASSLSRPNEKLFF. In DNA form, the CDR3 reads TGCGCCAGCAGCTTGTCCAGGCCAAATGAAAAACTGTTTTTT. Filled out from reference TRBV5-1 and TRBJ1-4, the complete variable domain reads KAGVTQTPRYLIKTRGQQVTLSCSPISGHRSVSWYQQTPGQGLQFLFEYFSETQRNKGNFPGRFSGRQFSNSRSEMNVSTLELGDSALYLCASSLSRPNEKLFFGSGTQLSVL.